These T cell receptor beta chains were read from a single sample in a study of naive and memory T cell subsets. A single record per CDR3 protein comes from TCRdb applying MiXCR to the UMI-ligation and nested PCR reads. The table records 150,000 or so distinct CDR3 sequences, 22% of them present only once. Material for sequencing was naive CD4+ T cells from blood. These receptors were collected from a human donor in good health. Both conserved end residues are trimmed from each CDR3. Each record gives: V gene, J gene, D gene, CDR3 protein. A D gene is named only where the DNA matches it firmly.

TRBV19	TRBJ2-2	TRBD1	ASRVAGGATGELF
TRBV6-2/TRBV6-3	TRBJ1-5	-	ATRGDNREGQPQH
TRBV6-5	TRBJ2-2	-	ASRLTGTGELF
TRBV7-2	TRBJ1-4	TRBD1	ASSRGQLNEKLF
TRBV29-1	TRBJ1-1	-	SVSPFTFSQAF
TRBV28	TRBJ2-1	-	ASSLRYKRKF
TRBV28	TRBJ2-1	TRBD2	ASAVSGRSDEQF
TRBV20-1	TRBJ2-3	TRBD2	SALTSGSADTQY
TRBV6-5	TRBJ2-7	TRBD2	ASRFTGTSGGYYEQY
TRBV20-1	TRBJ2-7	TRBD1	SAVDRNSYEQY
TRBV3-1	TRBJ2-7	-	ASSPNGPGVEQY
TRBV3-1	TRBJ2-1	-	ASSSRVLPDEQF
TRBV5-1	TRBJ2-7	-	ASSLYDGEQY
TRBV29-1	TRBJ1-3	-	SVERESGNTIY
TRBV5-4	TRBJ2-5	TRBD2	ASSDKREVPETQY
TRBV28	TRBJ2-7	TRBD1	ASSLSDRVTYEQY
TRBV12-3/TRBV12-4	TRBJ2-7	-	ASSEENAGGYEQY
TRBV7-9	TRBJ1-1	-	ASSLGPTNTEAF
TRBV28	TRBJ1-6	-	ASSRPEYNSPLH
TRBV28	TRBJ1-3	-	ATWGETGNTIY
TRBV29-1	TRBJ1-2	-	SARPDSLNVVTLYGYT
TRBV11-2	TRBJ2-7	-	ASSLTTGGSGYEQY
TRBV7-9	TRBJ2-7	TRBD1	ASSVNRDRAYEQY
TRBV28	TRBJ2-2	TRBD2	ASGTSGGSGELF
TRBV29-1	TRBJ2-6	-	SVQTGPLPDGGANVLT
TRBV20-1	TRBJ2-1	TRBD2	SARGSGLANEQF
TRBV6-6	TRBJ2-7	-	ASSYTTGYSYEQY
TRBV21-1	TRBJ2-4	-	ASSKSYGDFPS
TRBV28	TRBJ2-7	-	ASMIKSTGEQY
TRBV6-5	TRBJ2-1	-	ASSSRLDGYNEQF
TRBV6-5	TRBJ1-6	-	ASSYSTGGGSPLH
TRBV10-2	TRBJ2-1	-	ASRGRASYNEQF
TRBV19	TRBJ2-1	TRBD1	ASSTAGTGNNEQF
TRBV11-1	TRBJ2-7	TRBD2	ASSLEVASGIYEQY
TRBV7-7	TRBJ2-3	-	ASSRQLTSTDTQY
TRBV6-6	TRBJ2-1	TRBD2	ASIPGLAGGYYNEQF
TRBV5-5	TRBJ2-7	-	ASGMGPLANEQY
TRBV5-1	TRBJ2-5	TRBD2	ASSPGLASETQY
TRBV28	TRBJ2-4	-	ASSFSQLKNIQY
TRBV6-5	TRBJ1-1	TRBD1	ASKDRVATEAF
TRBV28	TRBJ2-1	-	ASSLSRWGQSYNEQF
TRBV29-1	TRBJ2-1	TRBD1	SVEKQGLDEQF
TRBV12-5	TRBJ2-2	TRBD1	ASGLDWGQGVTGELF
TRBV7-6	TRBJ2-7	-	ASSFTVDRTYEQY
TRBV6-2/TRBV6-3	TRBJ2-3	-	ASNWAIGTQY
TRBV7-9	TRBJ2-7	TRBD2	ASREQRESPK
TRBV28	TRBJ2-7	-	ASKKGGPVYEQY
TRBV29-1	TRBJ2-7	-	SVWSNEQY
TRBV28	TRBJ2-3	-	ASSFSPGFDTQY
TRBV27	TRBJ2-3	TRBD2	ASSSPPRAGTSGRIMTDTQY
TRBV6-5	TRBJ1-1	TRBD1	ASSEDRVNTEAF
TRBV29-1	TRBJ2-1	-	SVDGSSYLNEQF
TRBV3-1	TRBJ1-4	-	ASSQAGPGSEKLF
TRBV4-1	TRBJ1-5	TRBD1	ASSQPGQGHNQPQH